The 29 T cell receptor beta chains given below trace back to one sample, sequenced in a study of blood T cell repertoires in COVID-19. The repertoire was sequenced with immunoSEQ multiplex PCR; TCRdb's copy has only in-frame clones and lacks some. The table has about 99,000 clones, 88% seen once; the top ten hold 3.5%. Specimen: peripheral blood. All receptors come from a human donor in a cohort sampled during active COVID-19.

The gene calls are TRBV6-5 and TRBJ2-2; D may be TRBD2 (5 bases). This CDR3 has 14 residues. From germline, CDR1 is MNHEY and CDR2 SVGAGI. Trimming stripped 7 bases from V and 3 bases from J, with 12 bases between. The CDR3 DNA reads as TGTGCCAGCACCCCGAGGGATGACACCGGGGAGCTGTTTTTT. This gives the protein CASTPRDDTGELFF.

About this clone itself: The sample holds other DNA sequences that translate to the same CDR3. The rearrangement links TRBV7-9 to TRBJ2-5; 8 nucleotides match TRBD1. The CDR3 spans 13 residues. Germline V gene sequence: CDR1 SEHNR, CDR2 FQNEAQ (reference sequence). Germline trimming cut 3 bases from V and 5 bases from J; bases unmatched to any gene: 2. The CDR3 DNA reads TGTGCCAGCAGCTTGGACAGGGCCGAGACCCAGTACTTC. Protein: CASSLDRAETQYF.

The chain recombines TRBV14 with TRBJ2-5, with D possibly TRBD2 on 5 matching bases. The CDR3 covers 14 residues. Germline CDR1 reads SGHDN; CDR2 reads FVKESK. The V end was cut by 3 bases, the J end by 4 bases, with 12 bases between. CDR3 residues: CASSQGTRIETQYF. Written as DNA, the CDR3 is TGTGCCAGCAGCCAGGGCACTAGGATAGAGACCCAGTACTTC.

This chain links TRBV30 with TRBJ2-3; 14 nucleotides line up with TRBD2. Looked up from germline, CDR1 is GTSNPN and CDR2 is SVGIG (reference sequence). V dropped 0 bases and J dropped 5; count of bases not matched to a gene: 13. This CDR3 region has 19 residues. CDR3 sequence (DNA): TGTGCCTGGAGTGTACCTTCTTGGACTAGCGGGAGGCGTAGAGATACGCAGTATTTT. Residues: CAWSVPSWTSGRRRDTQYF.

The chain joins TRBV6-5 to TRBJ2-2, with TRBD1 matching over 11 bases. The CDR3 is made up of 14 amino acids. V lost 6 bases and J lost 5; bases outside the gene matches: 2. Germline V gives CDR1 MNHEY, CDR2 SVGAGI. The CDR3 DNA reads TGTGCCAGCAGCAGGGACAGGGGGACCGGGGAGCTGTTTTTT. Amino acid sequence: CASSRDRGTGELFF.

This clone was counted once. This chain links TRBV6-5 with TRBJ1-4; TRBD1 matches 7 bases. Germline V gives CDR1 MNHEY, CDR2 SVGAGI. The length of the CDR3 is 14 residues. The ends lost 6 bases at V and 6 bases at J; junction bases unmatched: 7. CDR3 in amino acids: CASRRQGGDEKLFF. DNA of the CDR3: TGTGCCAGCAGACGACAGGGAGGAGATGAAAAACTGTTTTTT.

V gene TRBV11-2 combines with J gene TRBJ2-3, with 7 bases matching TRBD1. The CDR3 length is 15 residues. V gave up 5 bases and J gave up 4 bases; unmatched junction bases: 9. The germline V gene has CDR1 SGHAT and CDR2 FQNNGV. CDR3 nucleotides: TGTGCCAGCAGCCTACAGGGGCATGGTGCAGATACGCAGTATTTT. Translation: CASSLQGHGADTQYF.

This clone showed up just once. This chain connects TRBV7-8 to TRBJ1-6; 8 bases map to TRBD1. The V segment lost 5 bases and the J segment 10 bases; nucleotides outside the gene matches: 13. Germline CDR1 and CDR2: SGHVS and FQNEAQ. The CDR3 spans 16 residues. In nucleotides, the CDR3 is TGTGCCAGCAGCGCGCACGCCCCCGGGACAGGCTCACCCCTCCACTTT. It translates to CASSAHAPGTGSPLHF.

The rearrangement joins TRBV5-6 to TRBJ1-5; no clear D. Germline V CDR1 and CDR2: SGHDT, YYEEEE. Trimming shortened V by 4 bases and J by 0 bases, and 14 bases separated the two germline ends. This CDR3 comprises 16 residues. The DNA for the CDR3 is TGTGCCAGCAGCCCCTGGACTCATGGTAGCAATCAGCCCCAGCATTTT. Amino acid sequence: CASSPWTHGSNQPQHF.

This chain joins TRBV5-1 and TRBJ2-3; TRBD2 agrees at 10 bases. This CDR3 has 17 amino acids. V was pared by 0 bases and J by 6 bases, with 10 bases of the junction left unmatched. In germline, CDR1 is SGHRS, CDR2 YFSETQ. The CDR3 DNA follows: TGCGCCAGCAGCTTGGATCGAGCGGGAGGGCCTCGGGATACGCAGTATTTT. Protein product: CASSLDRAGGPRDTQYF.

In this sample, this clone turned up once. The V gene is TRBV6-2 or TRBV6-3, the J gene TRBJ2-5; the match to TRBD2 covers 10 bases. Germline assignment: CDR1 MNHEY and CDR2 SVGEGT. The CDR3 has 16 residues. Germline trimming cut 4 bases from V and 7 bases from J; bases unmatched to any gene: 12. The CDR3 protein is CASSSTPSGRAGTQYF. CDR3 bases: TGTGCCAGCAGTTCGACCCCCAGCGGGAGGGCTGGGACCCAGTACTTC.

The chain couples TRBV5-4 to TRBJ2-7; 9 nucleotides agree with TRBD1. The germline gives CDR1 SGHNT, CDR2 YYREEE (reference sequence). V was clipped by 4 bases and J by 0 bases; unmatched bases: 5. The CDR3 extends over 15 amino acids. CDR3 DNA sequence: TGTGCCAGCAGCACCCGACAGGGGGTCTCCTACGAGCAGTACTTC. It encodes CASSTRQGVSYEQYF.

The chain is built from TRBV19 and TRBJ2-6, with D possibly TRBD1 on 6 matching bases. V lost 6 bases and J 10 bases, leaving 16 bases between the germline ends. The germline gives CDR1 LNHDA, CDR2 SQIVND (reference sequence). This CDR3 has 14 amino acids. CDR3 loop: CASRRQDRPNVLTF. In nucleotides, the CDR3 is TGTGCCAGTAGGCGACAGGACAGACCAAACGTCCTGACTTTC.

This chain links TRBV24-1 with TRBJ2-5, with D perhaps TRBD1 (6 bases). The CDR3 covers 12 residues. V was trimmed by 12 bases and J by 2 bases, leaving 12 bases between them. CDR1 and CDR2 (germline): KGHDR, SFDVKD. CDR3 in amino acids: CAAATGQETQYF. The CDR3 DNA follows: TGTGCCGCCGCGACAGGACAAGAGACCCAGTACTTC.

This chain uses TRBV6-5 with TRBJ2-1; 8 nucleotides line up with TRBD1. The CDR3 spans 15 residues. J was trimmed by 2 bases and V by 6 bases; bases with no gene match: 6. Germline V gene sequence: CDR1 MNHEY, CDR2 SVGAGI. The CDR3, as DNA: TGTGCCAGCAGATACGACAGGGGTACCTACAATGAGCAGTTCTTC. The encoded protein is CASRYDRGTYNEQFF.

The chain uses TRBV5-4 and TRBJ2-1, with D tentatively TRBD1 (6 bases). The length of the CDR3 is 14 residues. Trimming cost V 1 base and J 5 bases, with 10 bases left between them. Germline values: CDR1 SGHNT, CDR2 YYREEE (reference sequence). The CDR3 sequence is CASSLKQGNNEQFF. The CDR3 nucleotides are TGTGCCAGCAGCTTGAAACAGGGAAACAATGAGCAGTTCTTC.

The chain combines TRBV30 with TRBJ1-1; a weak D match, TRBD1 (5 bases). Trimming cost V 5 bases and J 3 bases, with 19 bases left between them. This CDR3 has 15 residues. CDR1 is GTSNPN, CDR2 SVGIG, per germline (reference sequence). The CDR3 here is CAWAFTQGRDTEAFF. CDR3 in DNA: TGTGCCTGGGCCTTTACCCAGGGAAGAGACACTGAAGCTTTCTTT.

This clone was seen only once. This chain joins TRBV5-6 and TRBJ2-7, with 9 nucleotides matching TRBD1. The CDR3 runs to 15 residues. Germline loops: CDR1 SGHDT, CDR2 YYEEEE. V was clipped by 2 bases and J by 3 bases; unmatched bases: 6. The CDR3 is CASSFIGQGSYEQYF. In DNA form, the CDR3 reads TGTGCCAGCAGCTTTATCGGACAGGGGAGCTACGAGCAGTACTTC.

The chain recombines TRBV18 with TRBJ1-1, with 8 bases lining up with TRBD1. The J segment lost 5 bases and the V segment lost 4 bases, leaving 9 bases of the junction unmatched. Germline loops: CDR1 KGHSH, CDR2 LQKENI. The CDR3 contains 15 residues. CDR3 sequence: CASSHSSGGQTEAFF. In DNA, the CDR3 is TGTGCCAGCTCACACTCATCAGGGGGCCAGACTGAAGCTTTCTTT.

The chain combines TRBV2 with TRBJ1-2; no definite D call. Germline CDR1 and CDR2: SNHLY and FYNNEI. The ends were cut back, 3 bases at V and 0 bases at J, with 8 bases in the middle. This CDR3 comprises 14 residues. The CDR3 sequence: CASSERRANYGYTF. The CDR3 DNA reads as TGTGCCAGCAGTGAGAGAAGAGCTAACTATGGCTACACCTTC.

V gene TRBV18 combines with J gene TRBJ1-5, with D possibly being TRBD1 (6 bases). The germline V gene has CDR1 KGHSH and CDR2 LQKENI. Trimming left V 3 bases short and J 6 bases short, with 12 bases between. This CDR3 has 14 amino acids. CDR3 DNA: TGTGCCAGCTCACCTGAACAGGGCCTTCAGCCCCAGCATTTT. It encodes CASSPEQGLQPQHF.

The chain is built from TRBV21-1 and TRBJ1-3; the table's TRBD1 call for D was not verified on the DNA. TRBV21-1 is labeled a pseudogene. The CDR3 totals 21 residues. The CDR3 DNA reads TGTGCCAGCAGCAAACCCCCGAAACGGTCCGGACAGGGAGCGGTTCGGAACACCATATATTTT. Translating it yields CASSKPPKRSGQGAVRNTIYF.

This sequence joins TRBV5-5 and TRBJ2-2; D uncertain. The CDR3 runs 13 residues. The germline CDR1 and CDR2 sequences are SGHKS and YYEKEE (reference sequence). V lost 1 base and J 6 bases, leaving 7 bases between the germline ends. As DNA, the CDR3 is TGTGCCAGCAGCTTGATAGTATCCGGGGAGCTGTTTTTT. Its translation is CASSLIVSGELFF.

This clone is a singleton in its sample. The chain links TRBV5-5 to TRBJ1-1; tentative D call: TRBD1 (5 bases). From germline, CDR1 is SGHKS and CDR2 YYEKEE (reference sequence). This CDR3 is built from 18 residues. Trimming took 3 bases from V and 1 from J, leaving 22 bases between them. The CDR3 here is CASSWEGATGYWNTEAFF. The DNA of the CDR3 is TGTGCCAGCAGCTGGGAAGGGGCAACCGGGTACTGGAACACTGAAGCTTTCTTT.

The chain joins TRBV27 to TRBJ2-5; TRBD2 might be the D (5 bases). Germline V gene sequence: CDR1 MNHEY, CDR2 SMNVEV (reference sequence). The germline V and J ends were trimmed by 7 bases and 4 bases, with 13 bases remaining between them. The CDR3 has 13 residues. CDR3 residues: CASKRSGGETQYF. The CDR3 coding sequence is TGTGCCAGCAAGCGATCTGGAGGAGAGACCCAGTACTTC.

The sample holds a few counts of this clone. This chain uses TRBV19 with TRBJ2-1, with D perhaps matching TRBD2 (6 bases). Germline assignment: CDR1 LNHDA and CDR2 SQIVND (reference sequence). The V gene lost 5 bases and the J gene lost 12 bases, with 17 bases spanning the gap. This CDR3 comprises 13 residues. The CDR3 reads CASSADLRRGQFF. CDR3 DNA: TGTGCCAGTAGTGCCGACCTAAGGCGGGGGCAGTTCTTC.

The V and J genes are TRBV28 and TRBJ2-1; no clear D gene. Germline CDR1 MDHEN, CDR2 SYDVKM. The V gene lost 7 bases and the J gene lost 3 bases, with 7 bases spanning the gap. The CDR3 has 12 amino acids. This chain's CDR3 is CASNRNYNEQFF. In DNA form, the CDR3 reads TGTGCCAGCAACAGAAACTACAATGAGCAGTTCTTC.

This chain connects TRBV29-1 to TRBJ2-3; D remains unclear. The V end lost 3 bases, the J end lost 1 base, and 11 bases lay between the germline ends. Germline V gene lookup returns CDR1 SQVTM and CDR2 ANQGSEA. This CDR3 region has 14 residues. DNA of the CDR3: TGCAGCGTTGAGACTCGAATGGGCACAGATACGCAGTATTTT. Translated: CSVETRMGTDTQYF.

This chain connects TRBV25-1 to TRBJ2-7; D is undetermined. The germline V gene has CDR1 MGHDK and CDR2 SYGVNS. The V gene lost 1 base and the J gene lost 5 bases, with 9 bases spanning the gap. The CDR3 is made up of 13 amino acids. The DNA for the CDR3 is TGTGCCAGCAGTGAATCGCTGCCGGACGAGCAGTACTTC. Protein product: CASSESLPDEQYF.